The T cell receptor (beta chain) described here comes from a study of control samples from healthy donors and cancer patients. V lost 4 bases, J lost 0 bases, and 10 bases lay in between. CDR3 length: 14 amino acids. Per germline, CDR1 KGHSH and CDR2 LQKENI. Some clones are missing from TCRdb's copy, which holds only in-frame ones; the method was immunoSEQ multiplex PCR. The sample has about 120,000 clones; around nine tenths are singletons. This receptor was obtained from a young man in good health. The chain is built from TRBV18 and TRBJ2-7; D is undetermined. Material: blood. The CDR3 here is CASSLADGSYEQYF. CDR3 in DNA: TGTGCCAGCTCACTCGCGGACGGCTCCTACGAGCAGTACTTC.